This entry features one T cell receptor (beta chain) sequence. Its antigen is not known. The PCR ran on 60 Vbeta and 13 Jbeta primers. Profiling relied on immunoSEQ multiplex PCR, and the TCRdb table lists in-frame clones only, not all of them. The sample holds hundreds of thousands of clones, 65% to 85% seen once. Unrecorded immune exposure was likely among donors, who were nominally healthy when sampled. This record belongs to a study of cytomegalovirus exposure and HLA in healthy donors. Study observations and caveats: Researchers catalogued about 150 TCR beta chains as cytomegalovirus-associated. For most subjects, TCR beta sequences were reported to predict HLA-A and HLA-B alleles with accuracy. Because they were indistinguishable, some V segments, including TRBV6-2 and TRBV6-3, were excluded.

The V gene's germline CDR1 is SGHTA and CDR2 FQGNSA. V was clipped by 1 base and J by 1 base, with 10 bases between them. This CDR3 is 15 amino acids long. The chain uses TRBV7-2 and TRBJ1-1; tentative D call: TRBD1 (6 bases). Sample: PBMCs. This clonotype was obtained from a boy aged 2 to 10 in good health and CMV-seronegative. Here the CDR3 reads CASSLGGTPNTEAFF. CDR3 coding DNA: TGTGCCAGCAGCTTAGGGGGGACACCGAACACTGAAGCTTTCTTT.